The rows below give T cell receptor beta chains drawn from one sample of a study of cytomegalovirus exposure and HLA in healthy donors. Measured with immunoSEQ multiplex PCR; TCRdb has only the in-frame clones, and not every one. The sample has around 200,000 clones, around three quarters seen once; the top ten hold 0.6% to 0.7%. Sample: PBMCs. These receptors all come from a boy between 10 and 17 years old in good health and CMV-seronegative. CDR3s include the opening cysteine and the closing phenylalanine or tryptophan. A D gene is named only where the DNA matches it firmly. Not every row has a clone size; where given, it reads once, few, many or a size class.

cdr3_nt cdr3_aa j_call v_call d_call clone_size
TGTGCCAGCAGCCCCGAGTGGGCGGGGACCCCGAACACCGGGGAGCTGTTTTTT CASSPEWAGTPNTGELFF TRBJ2-2 TRBV7-6 - -
TGTGCCAGCAGTCTGACTAGCGGGAGTCGCGAGCAGTACTTC CASSLTSGSREQYF TRBJ2-7 TRBV27 TRBD2 -
TGTGCCAGCAGCTTAGACGGGGGTCCCCCCTACGAGCAGTACTTC CASSLDGGPPYEQYF TRBJ2-7 TRBV7-2 - -
TGTGCCAGCAGCTTGAGGGGAACTGAAGCTTTCTTT CASSLRGTEAFF TRBJ1-1 TRBV5-8 - -
TGTGCCAGCAGTTCTCCGGGACAGGGGGCTTTGAACACTGAAGCTTTCTTT CASSSPGQGALNTEAFF TRBJ1-1 TRBV7-2 TRBD1 -
TGTGCCAGCAGCTTGGGAGGGACAGGGGTTGAAAAACTGTTTTTT CASSLGGTGVEKLFF TRBJ1-4 TRBV7-2 TRBD1 -
TGCGCCAGCAGCTTGGAGAGCACTGAAGCTTTCTTT CASSLESTEAFF TRBJ1-1 TRBV5-1 - -
TGCGCCAGCAGCTTGGGGCAGAATGAAGCTTTCTTT CASSLGQNEAFF TRBJ1-1 TRBV5-1 - -
TGTGCCAGCAGTGTTACAGATAACACCGGGGAGCTGTTTTTT CASSVTDNTGELFF TRBJ2-2 TRBV2 - -
TGTGCCAGCAGACATCGGGACAGCTCCTACGAGCAGTACTTC CASRHRDSSYEQYF TRBJ2-7 TRBV6-1 TRBD1 few
TGCGCCAGCAGCTTGGAAGGGGCTAGCGGGGGGGCCGGGGATGAGCAGTTCTTC CASSLEGASGGAGDEQFF TRBJ2-1 TRBV5-1 TRBD2 -
TGCGCCAGCAGCACGGGGGGGGGATCAGCTTTATCTCGAACCTACGAGCAGTACTTC CASSTGGGSALSRTYEQYF TRBJ2-7 TRBV5-1 TRBD2 few
TGTGCCAGCAGCAAGCTTGGCGGGTTGGATACGCAGTATTTT CASSKLGGLDTQYF TRBJ2-3 TRBV6-5 - -
TGTGCCTGGAGTGTACTAGGGAGCTTTTACGAGCAGTACTTC CAWSVLGSFYEQYF TRBJ2-7 TRBV30 - -
TGTGCCAGCAGCTTTATCCAGGGGCAATACGAGCAGTACTTC CASSFIQGQYEQYF TRBJ2-7 TRBV7-9 - -
TGTGCCAGTGCCGACACAGGGAACTATGGCTACACCTTC CASADTGNYGYTF TRBJ1-2 TRBV27 - -
TGTGCCGGCTCACCGCCGGGACTAGGTGACTCCGGGGAGCTGTTTTTT CAGSPPGLGDSGELFF TRBJ2-2 TRBV18 TRBD2 -
TGTGCCTGGAATTACCGGGACTCTCGGGGGGGGACTGAAGCTTTCTTT CAWNYRDSRGGTEAFF TRBJ1-1 TRBV30 - -
TGTGCTAGTGGTCCGACAGGGGGGAGCTACGAGCAGTACTTC CASGPTGGSYEQYF TRBJ2-7 TRBV12-5 TRBD1 -
TGTGCCTGGGACCCTAGGGGGAGTGAGGAGCAGTACTTC CAWDPRGSEEQYF TRBJ2-7 TRBV30 - -
TGTGCCAGCAGTTTATCCGTCGGCTACGAGCAGTACTTC CASSLSVGYEQYF TRBJ2-7 TRBV27 - -
TGCGCCAGCAGCTTGGGGACACCGGGACAGGGGCAAGAGACCCAGTACTTC CASSLGTPGQGQETQYF TRBJ2-5 TRBV5-1 TRBD1 -
TGCGCCAGCAGTGAGTCTTGGACAGGGAGCACCGGGGAGCTGTTTTTT CASSESWTGSTGELFF TRBJ2-2 TRBV10-1 TRBD1 -